A single sample gave rise to the 20 T cell receptor beta chains below, sequenced in a study of identical twins. TCRdb used MiXCR to reprocess the 5' RACE reads, holding one entry per CDR3 protein. The repertoire holds roughly 250,000 distinct CDR3 sequences, with 7.5% as singletons. This sample also appeared in a second study, on yellow fever vaccine responses in identical twins.

The sequenced material came from CD8+ T cells sorted from blood. The receptor source for this set is a woman aged 18-29 years in good health.

The V and J genes are TRBV2 and TRBJ1-4; D might be TRBD1 (5 bases). The CDR3 is 14 residues long. The ends were cut back, 3 bases at V and 5 bases at J, with 10 bases in the middle. CDR1 is SNHLY and CDR2 is FYNNEI in the germline V gene. CDR3 protein: CASSDRVGNEKLFF. The CDR3 coding sequence is TGTGCCAGCAGTGACAGGGTGGGGAATGAAAAACTGTTTTTT.

This clonotype was picked up many times. The rearrangement joins TRBV15 to TRBJ1-5; no clear D. The CDR3 extends over 12 amino acids. CDR1 is LNHNV, CDR2 YYDKDF, per germline (reference sequence). Trimming shortened V by 5 bases and J by 7 bases, and 9 bases separated the two germline ends. The CDR3 region is CATSPGSQPQHF. The CDR3 DNA reads TGTGCCACCAGCCCCGGATCGCAGCCCCAGCATTTT.

In this sample, this clonotype turned up many times. CDR3 protein: CATSRDVAGSYNEQFF. The CDR3, as DNA: TGTGCCACCAGCAGAGATGTAGCGGGTTCCTACAATGAGCAGTTCTTC. This sequence joins TRBV15 and TRBJ2-1; 7 positions match TRBD2. Germline V CDR1 and CDR2: LNHNV, YYDKDF (reference sequence). This CDR3 region has 16 residues. The ends lost 0 bases at V and 1 base at J; junction bases unmatched: 3.

This clonotype was detected a few times. The chain carries TRBV3-1 and TRBJ2-7, with D perhaps matching TRBD2 (5 bases). The V end lost 0 bases, the J end lost 3 bases, and 12 bases lay between the germline ends. Germline CDR1 is LGHDT and CDR2 is YNNKEL (reference sequence). The CDR3 spans 15 residues. DNA of the CDR3: TGTGCCAGCAGCCAAGAAGGTGGGAGTAACTACGAGCAGTACTTC. This codes for CASSQEGGSNYEQYF.

This clonotype has at least ten counts. CDR3 residues: CAISDRQLNQPQHF. The CDR3 DNA sequence: TGTGCCATCAGTGATAGACAGCTCAATCAGCCCCAGCATTTT. The V call is TRBV10-3, the J call TRBJ1-5, with a tentative D call TRBD1 (5 bases). With 3 bases removed from V and 3 bases from J, the gap between germline ends came to 9 bases. The germline CDR1 and CDR2 sequences are ENHRY and SYGVKD. The CDR3 contains 14 residues.

This chain links TRBV15 with TRBJ2-7; TRBD1 or TRBD2 may be the D gene (6 bases each). Germline V gene sequence: CDR1 LNHNV, CDR2 YYDKDF (reference sequence). The CDR3 consists of 13 residues. Trimming cost V 7 bases and J 6 bases, with 16 bases left between them. CDR3 sequence: CATNDWGASEQYF. CDR3 nucleotide sequence: TGTGCCACCAACGACTGGGGGGCGTCCGAGCAGTACTTC.

Note on this clonotype: A clone one base away is much larger, so this may be a read error. V and J are TRBV7-2 and TRBJ2-5; 8 bases agree with TRBD1. The CDR3 loop spans 15 amino acids. Germline CDR1 and CDR2: SGHTA and FQGNSA. The trim removed 3 bases at V and 5 bases at J, leaving 8 bases unmatched. CDR3 region: CASSFGQGGSETQYF. CDR3 coding DNA: TGTGCCAGCAGCTTCGGACAGGGTGGTTCGGAGACCCAGTACTTC.

V is TRBV6-2 or TRBV6-3 and J is TRBJ1-1; TRBD1 aligns across 7 bases. Per germline, CDR1 MNHEY and CDR2 SVGEGT. Trimming at V came to 7 bases and at J to 0 bases, leaving 2 bases not matched to a gene. The CDR3 runs to 13 residues. The CDR3 nucleotides are TGTGCCAGCACCGGGACAGTGAACACTGAAGCTTTCTTT. Translating it yields CASTGTVNTEAFF.

In its sample, this clonotype was seen a few times. The V and J genes are TRBV5-5 and TRBJ1-1, with D maybe TRBD1 (5 bases). The germline V gene encodes CDR1 SGHKS and CDR2 YYEKEE (reference sequence). V lost 5 bases, J lost 4 bases, and 18 bases lay in between. The CDR3 has 15 amino acids. CDR3: CASRLAGWGSTEAFF. The CDR3 DNA sequence: TGTGCCAGCAGGTTAGCAGGGTGGGGTAGCACTGAAGCTTTCTTT.

The chain joins TRBV28 to TRBJ2-6; D ambiguous. CDR3 length: 15 residues. Germline CDR1 MDHEN, CDR2 SYDVKM. The V and J ends lost 1 base and 1 base respectively, with 5 bases between them. As DNA, the CDR3 is TGTGCCAGCAGTTTATACCTTTCTGGGGCCAACGTCCTGACTTTC. It specifies CASSLYLSGANVLTF.

CDR3 residues: CASSEAGVPLHF. CDR3 in DNA: TGTGCCAGCAGTGAAGCAGGAGTCCCCCTCCACTTT. The chain links TRBV25-1 to TRBJ1-6; D unclear. The V end lost 2 bases, the J end lost 13 bases, and 9 bases lay between the germline ends. In germline, CDR1 is MGHDK, CDR2 SYGVNS. The CDR3 runs to 12 residues.

The J gene is TRBJ2-3, the V gene TRBV7-7; D is uncertain. This CDR3 is built from 13 residues. Trimming shortened V by 3 bases and J by 7 bases, and 11 bases separated the two germline ends. The V gene's germline CDR1 is SSHAT and CDR2 FNYEAQ (reference sequence). The CDR3 nucleotides are TGTGCCAGCAGCTTGGCGACCTGGAATACGCAGTATTTT. Translation: CASSLATWNTQYF.

This clonotype has just a few counts. The genes are TRBV2 and TRBJ2-2; TRBD2 might be the D (6 bases). The V gene's germline CDR1 is SNHLY and CDR2 FYNNEI. V was shortened by 6 bases and J by 2 bases, with 10 bases between the two germline ends. The CDR3 is 14 amino acids. CDR3 in amino acids: CASRETSNTGELFF. The CDR3 bases are TGTGCCAGCAGGGAGACTAGTAACACCGGGGAGCTGTTTTTT.

This clonotype was detected a few times. The chain employs TRBV3-1 and TRBJ2-1; 10 positions match TRBD2. The CDR3 covers 15 residues. Germline V lookup: CDR1 LGHDT, CDR2 YNNKEL (reference sequence). The ends lost 3 bases at V and 8 bases at J; junction bases unmatched: 7. CDR3 region: CASSHSGRAVDEQFF. CDR3 sequence (DNA): TGTGCCAGCAGCCACAGCGGGAGGGCCGTGGATGAGCAGTTCTTC.

This clonotype showed up just a few times. This sequence joins TRBV14 and TRBJ2-2, with 7 bases aligning to TRBD2. V shed 2 bases, J shed 1 base, and the junction held 25 bases outside the gene matches. CDR3 size: 23 residues. Germline values: CDR1 SGHDN, CDR2 FVKESK. This chain's CDR3 is CASSQFYFLASGSPGGNTGELFF. CDR3 nucleotide sequence: TGTGCCAGCAGCCAATTTTATTTTCTGGCTAGCGGAAGTCCAGGAGGGAACACCGGGGAGCTGTTTTTT.

The J gene is TRBJ2-7, the V gene TRBV28; D is possibly TRBD1 (6 bases). Germline-derived CDR1 and CDR2 are MDHEN and SYDVKM. This CDR3 has 13 amino acids. CDR3: CLGDRRFPYEQYF. CDR3 nucleotides: TGTCTGGGAGACAGGCGATTTCCCTACGAGCAGTACTTC.

This clonotype was seen many times. The rearrangement links TRBV28 to TRBJ1-5; tentatively, D is TRBD1 (5 bases). Germline V CDR1 and CDR2: MDHEN, SYDVKM. The CDR3 spans 15 residues. With 3 bases removed from V and 8 bases from J, the gap between germline ends came to 17 bases. The CDR3: CASSFRGPGLEPQHF. The CDR3 nucleotides read TGTGCCAGCAGTTTTCGAGGTCCGGGGCTGGAGCCCCAGCATTTT.

As DNA, the CDR3 is TGTGCCAGCAGTTTAACACCGACAGGGAACTATGGCTACACCTTC. Translating gives CASSLTPTGNYGYTF. V gene TRBV27 combines with J gene TRBJ1-2; 7 nucleotides agree with TRBD1. The CDR3 runs 15 residues. Germline trimming cut 2 bases from V and 2 bases from J; bases unmatched to any gene: 5. The germline gives CDR1 MNHEY, CDR2 SMNVEV (reference sequence).

The rearrangement uses TRBV27 and TRBJ2-7; D is unresolved. The CDR3 length is 11 residues. The ends were cut back, 2 bases at V and 6 bases at J, with 5 bases in the middle. The germline V gene has CDR1 MNHEY and CDR2 SMNVEV (reference sequence). CDR3 residues: CASSLRGEQYF. Here the CDR3 DNA reads TGTGCCAGCAGTTTAAGAGGCGAGCAGTACTTC.

In its sample, this clonotype was seen a few times. This chain uses TRBV7-9 with TRBJ2-7, with 7 bases that match TRBD2. Trimming at V came to 1 base and at J to 6 bases, leaving 15 bases not matched to a gene. CDR1 is SEHNR, CDR2 FQNEAQ, per germline (reference sequence). The CDR3 sequence is 17 residues long. CDR3 amino acids: CASSLGLAEGRGAEQYF. DNA of the CDR3: TGTGCCAGCAGCTTAGGACTAGCAGAGGGACGAGGCGCCGAGCAGTACTTC.